This TCR beta chain was profiled in a study of CD8 T cells in Susac syndrome. The controls were healthy donors who were matched for age and sex. Negative isolation yielded CD4+ and CD8+ T cells, and FACS enriched TEMRA cells. It was with random hexamers that roughly 0.45 to 1 ug RNA was reverse transcribed. TCRdb independently ran MiXCR on the immunoSEQ multiplex PCR reads; one entry per CDR3 protein. This sample has about 190,000 distinct CDR3 sequences, with roughly 92% found just once. Germline CDR1 reads DFQATT; CDR2 reads SNEGSKA (reference sequence). The V and J ends lost 5 bases and 0 bases respectively, with 10 bases between them. The CDR3 runs to 13 residues.

Sequencing was done on a sample of CD4+ T cells from PBMCs. The clonotype originates from a human donor in good health. The chain joins TRBV20-1 to TRBJ1-1; D unclear. For the CDR3, the DNA is TGCAGTGCTCCCCTCGGAGTGAACACTGAAGCTTTCTTT. It translates to CSAPLGVNTEAFF.